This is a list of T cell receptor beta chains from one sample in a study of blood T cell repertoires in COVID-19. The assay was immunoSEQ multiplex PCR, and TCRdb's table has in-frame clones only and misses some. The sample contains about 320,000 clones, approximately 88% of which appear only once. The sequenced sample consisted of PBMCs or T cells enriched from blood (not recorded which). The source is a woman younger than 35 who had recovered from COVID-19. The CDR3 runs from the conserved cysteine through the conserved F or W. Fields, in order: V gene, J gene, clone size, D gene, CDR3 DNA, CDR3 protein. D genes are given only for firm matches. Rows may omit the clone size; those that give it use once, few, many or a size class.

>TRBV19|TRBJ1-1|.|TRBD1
TGTGCCAGTAGGTTTCCGGGACAGGACACTGAAGCTTTCTTT
CASRFPGQDTEAFF
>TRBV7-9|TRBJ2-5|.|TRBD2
TGTGCCAGCAGCCCCGGGACTAGCGGGGAGACCCAGTACTTC
CASSPGTSGETQYF
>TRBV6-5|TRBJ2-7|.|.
TGTGCCAGCAGGACAAGGGCTAGCGAGGGGTACGAGCAGTACTTC
CASRTRASEGYEQYF
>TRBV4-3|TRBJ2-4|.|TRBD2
TGCGCCAGCAGCCACCATGCGGCGGCGCGGGGGTGGCGCGAAAACATTCAGTACTTC
CASSHHAAARGWRENIQYF
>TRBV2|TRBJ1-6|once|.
TGTGCCAGCAGTGAACAGGGGCTTTATTCACCCCTCCACTTT
CASSEQGLYSPLHF
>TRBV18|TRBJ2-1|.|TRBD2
TGTGCCAGCTCGCCGGGACTAGCGGCCTACAATGAGCAGTTCTTC
CASSPGLAAYNEQFF
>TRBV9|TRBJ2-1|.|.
TGTGCCAGCAGCGCGAGCGGATTCCACAATGAGCAGTTCTTC
CASSASGFHNEQFF
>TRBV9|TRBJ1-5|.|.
TGTGCCAGCAGCGGAGGCCCTGAGAAACAGCCCCAGCATTTT
CASSGGPEKQPQHF
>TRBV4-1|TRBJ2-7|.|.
TGCGCCAGCAGCCGAGGACTATTATCCCACGAGCAGTACTTC
CASSRGLLSHEQYF
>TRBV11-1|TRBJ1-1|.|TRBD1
TGTGCCAGCAGCCGGGACAGGGGGCCCTATAATGAAGCTTTCTTT
CASSRDRGPYNEAFF
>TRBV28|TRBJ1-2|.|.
TGTGCCAGCAGCAGGGCTAACTATGGCTACACCTTC
CASSRANYGYTF
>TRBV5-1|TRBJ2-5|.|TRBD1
TGCGCCAGCAGCTTAAACAGGGGCCTGGGGGAGACCCAGTACTTC
CASSLNRGLGETQYF
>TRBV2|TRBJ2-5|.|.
TGTGCCGTGGACAGAGGGGAGACCCAGTACTTC
CAVDRGETQYF
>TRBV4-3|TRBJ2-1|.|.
TGCGCCAGCAGTCGGGAACGGGAGTGGGCCTACAATGAGCAGTTCTTC
CASSREREWAYNEQFF
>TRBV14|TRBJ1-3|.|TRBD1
TGTGCCAGCAGGGGGACAGCTCCGGGGGCCATCTCTGGAAACACCATATATTTT
CASRGTAPGAISGNTIYF